What follows are 28 T cell receptor beta chains derived from one specimen sequenced in a study of T cell responses to AZD1222 COVID-19 vaccine. Sequenced by immunoSEQ multiplex PCR; TCRdb stores in-frame clones only, minus some. This sample has 150,000 to 200,000 clones; about nine tenths occur once, and the top ten carry less than 3%. The specimen was peripheral blood, collected on day 0 of AZD1222 vaccination. These receptors all come from an adult in good health.

The gene calls are TRBV6-5 and TRBJ1-4, with 7 bases fitting TRBD1. Germline CDR1 reads MNHEY; CDR2 reads SVGAGI. V lost 6 bases, J lost 7 bases, and 8 bases stayed unmatched. This CDR3 has 14 residues. CDR3 DNA: TGTGCCAGCAGCAGAAGACAGGGAGGTGAAAAACTGTTTTTT. The encoded protein is CASSRRQGGEKLFF.

This sequence joins TRBV27 and TRBJ1-6, with 7 bases identical to TRBD1. V dropped 2 bases and J dropped 0; count of bases not matched to a gene: 10. CDR1 is MNHEY and CDR2 is SMNVEV in the germline V gene (reference sequence). This CDR3 region has 19 residues. The CDR3 protein is CASSLRTGLAPSYNSPLHF. The CDR3 bases are TGTGCCAGCAGTTTAAGGACAGGACTTGCCCCCTCCTATAATTCACCCCTCCACTTT.

This clone was detected only a few times. CDR3 residues: CASSARQIAAGEQYF. The CDR3 nucleotides read TGTGCCAGCAGCGCGCGACAGATAGCAGCGGGCGAGCAGTACTTC. The chain is built from TRBV9 and TRBJ2-7; the D gene is possibly TRBD2 (6 bases). Germline V gene lookup returns CDR1 SGDLS and CDR2 YYNGEE. V lost 3 bases and J 6 bases, leaving 19 bases between the germline ends. The CDR3 runs 15 residues. The full variable domain, in which reference TRBV9 and TRBJ2-7 provide the parts outside the CDR3, is DSGVTQTPKHLITATGQRVTLRCSPRSGDLSVYWYQQSLDQGLQFLIQYYNGEERAKGNILERFSAQQFPDLHSELNLSSLELGDSALYFCASSARQIAAGEQYFGPGTRLTVT.

This chain uses TRBV5-1 with TRBJ2-1; 8 nucleotides line up with TRBD2. The CDR3 has 15 amino acids. Germline V gives CDR1 SGHRS, CDR2 YFSETQ. With V trimmed by 3 bases and J by 7 bases, 9 bases remained unmatched. CDR3 in DNA: TGCGCCAGCAGCTCCGGGACTAGAATAAGGAATGAGCAGTTCTTC. Its protein is CASSSGTRIRNEQFF.

The sample holds one count of this clone. The rearrangement joins TRBV4-2 to TRBJ1-4, with unresolved D. Germline-derived CDR1 and CDR2 are LGHNA and YNFKEQ. The CDR3 length is 16 residues. The V gene lost 0 bases and the J gene lost 9 bases, with 17 bases spanning the gap. The CDR3 DNA follows: TGTGCCAGCAGCCAAGAAGAAGCGGGGTCTAGGCAAAAACTGTTTTTT. Protein: CASSQEEAGSRQKLFF.

The rearrangement uses TRBV19 and TRBJ1-1; the match to TRBD1 covers 9 bases. Trimming cost V 3 bases and J 6 bases; bases outside gene matches: 11. The CDR3 contains 16 residues. Per germline, CDR1 LNHDA and CDR2 SQIVND (reference sequence). CDR3 amino acids: CASSMGTGRVGAEAFF. The CDR3 nucleotides read TGTGCCAGTAGTATGGGGACAGGGAGGGTCGGCGCTGAAGCTTTCTTT.

The genes are TRBV14 and TRBJ1-2, with TRBD1 as a possible D gene (6 bases). Germline CDR1 SGHDN, CDR2 FVKESK. V was shortened by 4 bases and J by 2 bases, with 8 bases between the two germline ends. The CDR3 loop spans 13 amino acids. The CDR3 spells CASSPGENYGYTF. CDR3 bases: TGTGCCAGCAGCCCAGGGGAAAACTATGGCTACACCTTC.

Comment on this clone: A read error may account for a junction end that differs from germline. CDR3 in amino acids: CASSPGQGANSEAFF. In DNA form, the CDR3 reads TGTGCCAGCTCACCTGGACAGGGGGCGAACTCTGAAGCTTTCTTT. The chain joins TRBV18 to TRBJ1-1; 11 bases align to TRBD1. This CDR3 has 15 residues. Germline CDR1 is KGHSH and CDR2 is LQKENI.

The chain is built from TRBV11-2 and TRBJ2-2; TRBD1 agrees at 8 bases. The V gene end was trimmed by 1 base and the J gene end by 1 base; junction bases not matched to a gene: 2. CDR3 length: 16 amino acids. Germline loops: CDR1 SGHAT, CDR2 FQNNGV. CDR3 DNA sequence: TGTGCCAGCAGCTTAGGCGGGACAGGGAACACCGGGGAGCTGTTTTTT. Its protein product is CASSLGGTGNTGELFF.

This rearrangement joins TRBV19 to TRBJ2-2, with TRBD2 identical over 7 bases. The V and J ends lost 6 bases and 2 bases, in that order; junction bases with no gene match: 3. CDR1 LNHDA and CDR2 SQIVND come from the germline V gene (reference sequence). The CDR3 totals 14 residues. DNA for the CDR3: TGTGCCAGTAGGCCTAGCGGAAACACCGGGGAGCTGTTTTTT. Protein sequence: CASRPSGNTGELFF.

The rearrangement joins TRBV5-1 to TRBJ2-4; 8 bases are a match to TRBD1. Germline V gives CDR1 SGHRS, CDR2 YFSETQ. This CDR3 region has 17 residues. V shed 4 bases and J 1 base; nucleotides not matched to a gene: 10. The DNA for the CDR3 is TGCGCCAGCAGCACCCTCAGGGGGCCAGACGCCAAAAACATTCAGTACTTC. Amino acid sequence: CASSTLRGPDAKNIQYF.

The chain couples TRBV2 to TRBJ1-2; 8 nucleotides agree with TRBD1. The V and J ends lost 3 bases and 6 bases, in that order; junction bases with no gene match: 3. Germline values: CDR1 SNHLY, CDR2 FYNNEI. The CDR3 contains 13 residues. The CDR3 DNA reads as TGTGCCAGCAGTGAGGACAGGGTGGATGGCTACACCTTC. It yields the protein CASSEDRVDGYTF. The variable domain in full, completed from reference TRBV2 and TRBJ1-2, reads EPEVTQTPSHQVTQMGQEVILRCVPISNHLYFYWYRQILGQKVEFLVSFYNNEISEKSEIFDDQFSVERPDGSNFTLKIRSTKLEDSAMYFCASSEDRVDGYTFGSGTRLTVV.

This clone was seen only once. This chain connects TRBV28 to TRBJ1-3; no definite D call. Trimming pared 6 bases from V and 7 bases from J, leaving 16 bases between. CDR3 length: 14 amino acids. CDR1 is MDHEN, CDR2 SYDVKM, per germline. In nucleotides, the CDR3 is TGTGCCAGCAGCCGAATCCGTAATATTAACACCATATATTTT. It translates to CASSRIRNINTIYF.

The rearrangement links TRBV18 to TRBJ2-7, with TRBD2 matching over 8 bases. This CDR3 has 17 residues. CDR1 and CDR2 from the germline V gene are KGHSH and LQKENI. Trimming took 2 bases from V and 6 from J; bases not matched to a gene: 15. The CDR3 loop reads CASSPMSGSGRAAEQYF. CDR3 nucleotide sequence: TGTGCCAGCTCACCAATGTCGGGATCCGGGAGGGCAGCCGAGCAGTACTTC.

The V and J genes are TRBV2 and TRBJ1-2, with 7 bases identical to TRBD1. The CDR3 sequence is 15 residues long. J gave up 2 bases and V 5 bases, and 8 bases lay outside the gene matches. Germline V gene lookup returns CDR1 SNHLY and CDR2 FYNNEI. The CDR3 reads CASSSGQFDNYGYTF. The CDR3 DNA is TGTGCCAGCAGTTCGGGACAGTTCGACAACTATGGCTACACCTTC.

The gene calls are TRBV6-1 and TRBJ2-7, with no clear D. V lost 3 bases and J lost 0, with 6 bases in between. The germline CDR1 and CDR2 sequences are MNHNS and SASEGT. The CDR3 totals 13 residues. In DNA, the CDR3 is TGTGCCAGCAGTGAGGCAGCCTCCTACGAGCAGTACTTC. This sequence encodes CASSEAASYEQYF.

This chain joins TRBV18 and TRBJ2-1, with D uncertain. Per germline, CDR1 KGHSH and CDR2 LQKENI. CDR3 length equals 12 residues. Trimming removed 5 bases at V and 8 bases at J, with 10 bases between. DNA of the CDR3: TGTGCCAGCTCATCTAGGGTGGATGAGCAGTTCTTC. This encodes CASSSRVDEQFF. Variable domain in full (rest from reference TRBV18 and TRBJ2-1): NAGVMQNPRHLVRRRGQEARLRCSPMKGHSHVYWYRQLPEEGLKFMVYLQKENIIDESGMPKERFSAEFPKEGPSILRIQQVVRGDSAAYFCASSSRVDEQFFGPGTRLTVL.

J is TRBJ1-1 and V is TRBV7-8, with 8 bases lining up with TRBD1. This CDR3 has 15 residues. V gave up 3 bases and J gave up 3 bases; unmatched junction bases: 6. CDR1 and CDR2 (germline): SGHVS, FQNEAQ. CDR3 loop: CASSFRGRGDTEAFF. The CDR3 nucleotides are TGTGCCAGCAGCTTCAGGGGGCGGGGGGACACTGAAGCTTTCTTT.

This sequence joins TRBV5-1 and TRBJ1-5; 10 bases align to TRBD1. J lost 9 bases, V lost 4 bases, and 7 bases had no gene match. This CDR3 comprises 14 residues. Germline V gene lookup returns CDR1 SGHRS and CDR2 YFSETQ. For the CDR3, the DNA is TGCGCCAGCAGCCCCGGGACAGGGGTGAGGCCCCAGCATTTT. Protein product: CASSPGTGVRPQHF.

This clone was recorded once. This chain connects TRBV29-1 to TRBJ1-4, with D unclear. CDR3 size: 14 residues. Per germline, CDR1 SQVTM and CDR2 ANQGSEA. V shed 8 bases and J shed 4 bases, with 17 bases lying between them. The CDR3 loop reads CSFRGQAGNEKLFF. In nucleotides, the CDR3 is TGCAGCTTTAGAGGGCAGGCGGGTAATGAAAAACTGTTTTTT.

CDR3 protein: CASSVSPLDGYTF. CDR3 nucleotide sequence: TGTGCCAGCAGCGTGAGCCCCCTGGACGGCTACACCTTC. This chain links TRBV9 with TRBJ1-2; no clear D gene. V was shortened by 2 bases and J by 8 bases, with 13 bases between the two germline ends. There are 13 residues in the CDR3. Germline CDR1 is SGDLS and CDR2 is YYNGEE.

This chain connects TRBV29-1 to TRBJ1-1, with no clear D. The CDR3 is 13 amino acids. Per germline, CDR1 SQVTM and CDR2 ANQGSEA. Trimming took 1 base from V and 9 from J, leaving 15 bases between them. CDR3 residues: CSVEGPGRNQAFF. The CDR3 DNA reads TGCAGCGTTGAAGGACCCGGGCGGAATCAAGCTTTCTTT.

The rearrangement uses TRBV6-5 and TRBJ1-1; 7 bases line up with TRBD1. The CDR3 length is 14 residues. The germline CDR1 and CDR2 sequences are MNHEY and SVGAGI. After removal of 10 bases from V and 6 bases from J, the junction contained 14 bases not matched to a gene. CDR3 residues: CATKTGDSWPEAFF. CDR3 coding DNA: TGTGCCACCAAGACTGGGGACAGCTGGCCTGAAGCTTTCTTT.

The chain is built from TRBV19 and TRBJ1-5; weak D call: TRBD1 (5 bases). The V and J ends lost 3 bases and 0 bases respectively, with 9 bases between them. The CDR3 contains 15 residues. CDR1 is LNHDA and CDR2 is SQIVND in the germline V gene (reference sequence). The CDR3 loop reads CASSIGRDSNQPQHF. The CDR3 bases are TGTGCCAGTAGTATTGGCAGGGATAGCAATCAGCCCCAGCATTTT.

V is TRBV6-5 and J is TRBJ2-7; 7 bases map to TRBD2. The ends lost 7 bases at V and 2 bases at J; junction bases unmatched: 5. Germline V gene data show CDR1 as MNHEY and CDR2 as SVGAGI. The CDR3 covers 13 residues. CDR3 coding DNA: TGTGCCAGCACTTCGGGACTACCCTACGAGCAGTACTTC. Translating it yields CASTSGLPYEQYF.

The V gene is TRBV18, the J gene TRBJ2-7; possible D gene TRBD2, 6 bases. CDR3 size: 14 residues. Germline V gene sequence: CDR1 KGHSH, CDR2 LQKENI. V was clipped by 3 bases and J by 6 bases, with 15 bases between them. CDR3 amino acids: CASSPGTFWSEQYF. For the CDR3, the DNA is TGTGCCAGCTCACCCGGGACTTTCTGGAGCGAGCAGTACTTC.

The chain recombines TRBV28 with TRBJ1-5; 7 bases fit TRBD1. The CDR3 is made up of 15 amino acids. The junction had 4 bases not matched to a gene; V was cut back by 2 bases and J by 3 bases. Looked up from germline, CDR1 is MDHEN and CDR2 is SYDVKM. In DNA, the CDR3 is TGTGCCAGCAGTTTACCAGGGGGGGACAATCAGCCCCAGCATTTT. Translating it yields CASSLPGGDNQPQHF.

This chain connects TRBV6-5 to TRBJ1-1; D remains unclear. There are 15 residues in the CDR3. The V end lost 4 bases, the J end lost 5 bases, and 17 bases lay between the germline ends. Germline CDR1 MNHEY, CDR2 SVGAGI. The CDR3 nucleotides read TGTGCCAGCAGTTTCCCCGGGCAGGCGGGAACTGAAGCTTTCTTT. Protein: CASSFPGQAGTEAFF.